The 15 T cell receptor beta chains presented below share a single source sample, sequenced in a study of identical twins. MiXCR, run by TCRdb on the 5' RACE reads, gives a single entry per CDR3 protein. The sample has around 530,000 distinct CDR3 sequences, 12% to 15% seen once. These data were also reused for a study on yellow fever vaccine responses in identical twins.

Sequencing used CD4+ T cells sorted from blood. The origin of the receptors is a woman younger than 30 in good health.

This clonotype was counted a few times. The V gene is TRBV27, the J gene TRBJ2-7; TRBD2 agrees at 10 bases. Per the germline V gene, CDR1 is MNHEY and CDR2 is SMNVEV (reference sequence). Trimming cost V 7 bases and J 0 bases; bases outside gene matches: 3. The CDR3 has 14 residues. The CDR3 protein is CASKREGTSYEQYF. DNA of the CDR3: TGTGCCAGCAAGCGGGAGGGGACCTCCTACGAGCAGTACTTC.

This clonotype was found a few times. The CDR3 sequence is CATSDSPGQGRDEQFF. CDR3 nucleotides: TGTGCCACCAGTGATTCTCCGGGACAGGGAAGGGATGAGCAGTTCTTC. The rearrangement joins TRBV24-1 to TRBJ2-1; 9 nucleotides align to TRBD1. Germline CDR1 is KGHDR and CDR2 is SFDVKD. CDR3 length equals 16 residues. J gave up 8 bases and V 2 bases, and 9 bases lay outside the gene matches.

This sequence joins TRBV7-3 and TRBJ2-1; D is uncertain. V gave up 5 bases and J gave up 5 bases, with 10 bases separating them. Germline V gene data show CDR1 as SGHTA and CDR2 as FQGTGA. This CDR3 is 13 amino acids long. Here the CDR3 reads CASSRDMNNEQFF. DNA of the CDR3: TGTGCCAGCAGCCGCGACATGAACAATGAGCAGTTCTTC.

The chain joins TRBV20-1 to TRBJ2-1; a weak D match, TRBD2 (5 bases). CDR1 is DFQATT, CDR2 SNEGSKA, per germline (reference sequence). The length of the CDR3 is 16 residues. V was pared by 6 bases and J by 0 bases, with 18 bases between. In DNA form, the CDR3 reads TGCAGTGCGCTGGCGTCCGAGGGTTACTCCTACAATGAGCAGTTCTTC. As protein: CSALASEGYSYNEQFF.

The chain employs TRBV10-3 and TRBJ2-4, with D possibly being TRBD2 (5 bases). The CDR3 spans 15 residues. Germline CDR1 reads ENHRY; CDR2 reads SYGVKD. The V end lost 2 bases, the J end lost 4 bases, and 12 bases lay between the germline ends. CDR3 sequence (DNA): TGTGCCATCAGTGAGCCCCGGGGAGAAAAAAACATTCAGTACTTC. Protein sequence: CAISEPRGEKNIQYF.

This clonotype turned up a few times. The CDR3 reads CASRGTRDGTQYF. The DNA for the CDR3 is TGTGCCAGCAGGGGGACACGGGACGGGACCCAGTACTTC. The chain couples TRBV2 to TRBJ2-5, with D possibly being TRBD1 (6 bases). The CDR3 loop spans 13 amino acids. Looked up from germline, CDR1 is SNHLY and CDR2 is FYNNEI. Trimming cost V 6 bases and J 7 bases, with 15 bases left between them.

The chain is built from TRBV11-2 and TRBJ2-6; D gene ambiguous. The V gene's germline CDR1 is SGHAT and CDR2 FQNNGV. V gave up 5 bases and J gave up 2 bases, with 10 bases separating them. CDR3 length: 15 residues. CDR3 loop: CASSTIPPGANVLTF. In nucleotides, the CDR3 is TGTGCCAGCAGCACTATCCCCCCTGGGGCCAACGTCCTGACTTTC.

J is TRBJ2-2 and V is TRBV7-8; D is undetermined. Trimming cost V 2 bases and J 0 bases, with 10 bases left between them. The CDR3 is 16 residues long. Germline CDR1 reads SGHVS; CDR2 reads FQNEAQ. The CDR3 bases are TGTGCCAGCAGCTTAAGGTACAGAACGAACACCGGGGAGCTGTTTTTT. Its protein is CASSLRYRTNTGELFF.

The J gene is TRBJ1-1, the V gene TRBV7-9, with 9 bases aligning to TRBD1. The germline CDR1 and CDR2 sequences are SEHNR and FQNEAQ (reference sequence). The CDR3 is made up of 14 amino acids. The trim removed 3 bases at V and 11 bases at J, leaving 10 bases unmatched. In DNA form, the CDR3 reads TGTGCCAGCAGCTTTATACCGGGACAGGGAAGGGCTTTCTTT. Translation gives CASSFIPGQGRAFF.

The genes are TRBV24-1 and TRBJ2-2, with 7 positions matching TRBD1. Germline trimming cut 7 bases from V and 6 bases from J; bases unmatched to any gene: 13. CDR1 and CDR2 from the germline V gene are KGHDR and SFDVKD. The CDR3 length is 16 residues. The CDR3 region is CATSGPNLQGPGELFF. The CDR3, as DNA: TGTGCCACCAGCGGACCTAACCTACAGGGGCCCGGGGAGCTGTTTTTT.

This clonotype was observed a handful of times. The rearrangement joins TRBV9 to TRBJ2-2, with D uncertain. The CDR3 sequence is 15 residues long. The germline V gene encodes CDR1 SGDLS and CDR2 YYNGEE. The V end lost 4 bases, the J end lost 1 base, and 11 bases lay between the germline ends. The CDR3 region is CASSKGFLNTGELFF. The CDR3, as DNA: TGTGCCAGCAGCAAAGGCTTTCTGAACACCGGGGAGCTGTTTTTT.

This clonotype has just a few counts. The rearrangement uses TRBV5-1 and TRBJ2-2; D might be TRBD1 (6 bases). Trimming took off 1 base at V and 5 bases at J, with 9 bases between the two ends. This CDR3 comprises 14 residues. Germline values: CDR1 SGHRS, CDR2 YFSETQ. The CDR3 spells CASSLTGQTGELFF. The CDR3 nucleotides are TGCGCCAGCAGCTTGACAGGGCAAACCGGGGAGCTGTTTTTT.

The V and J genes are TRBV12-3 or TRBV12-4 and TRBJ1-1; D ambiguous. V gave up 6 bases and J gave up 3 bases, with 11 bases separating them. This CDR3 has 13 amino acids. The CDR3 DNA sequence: TGTGCCAGCAGCTCTGGAGGGTACACTGAAGCTTTCTTT. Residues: CASSSGGYTEAFF.

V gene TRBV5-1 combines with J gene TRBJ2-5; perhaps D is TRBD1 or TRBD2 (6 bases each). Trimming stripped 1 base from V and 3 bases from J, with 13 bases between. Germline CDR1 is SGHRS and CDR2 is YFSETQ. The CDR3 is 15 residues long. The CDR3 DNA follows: TGCGCCAGCAGCTTGCTCGGGGGCGGGGAAGAGACCCAGTACTTC. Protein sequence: CASSLLGGGEETQYF.

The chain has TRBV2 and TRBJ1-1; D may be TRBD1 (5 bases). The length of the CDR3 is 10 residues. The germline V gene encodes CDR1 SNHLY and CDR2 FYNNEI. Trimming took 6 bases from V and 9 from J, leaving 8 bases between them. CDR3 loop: CASRGRQAFF. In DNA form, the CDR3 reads TGTGCCAGCAGGGGACGGCAAGCTTTCTTT. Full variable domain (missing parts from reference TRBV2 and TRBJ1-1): EPEVTQTPSHQVTQMGQEVILRCVPISNHLYFYWYRQILGQKVEFLVSFYNNEISEKSEIFDDQFSVERPDGSNFTLKIRSTKLEDSAMYFCASRGRQAFFGQGTRLTVV.